The 12 T cell receptor beta chains listed next were all sequenced from one sample in a study of cytomegalovirus exposure and HLA in healthy donors. With 60 Vbeta and 13 Jbeta primers, the PCR was carried out. Only in-frame clones appear in the TCRdb table, and some are missing; sequencing was by immunoSEQ multiplex PCR. The sample consists of around 180,000 clones, around 80% of them appearing once. Sequencing used PBMCs. Receptor source: a boy aged 2 to 10 in good health and CMV-seronegative.

In the case of this clone: An end of the junction differs from the germline gene, which may be a read error. The V and J genes are TRBV6-5 and TRBJ2-7; TRBD2 matches 12 bases. Germline CDR1 and CDR2: MNHEY and SVGAGI. CDR3 length: 14 residues. This CDR3 is CASSKGPRTSGTNF. The CDR3 DNA reads as TGTGCCAGCAGTAAAGGACCCCGGACTAGCGGGACGAACTTC.

The sample holds one count of this clone. The V and J genes are TRBV14 and TRBJ2-2; maybe TRBD1 (7 bases). The CDR3 has 15 residues. V was clipped by 1 base and J by 4 bases, with 10 bases between them. Germline V lookup: CDR1 SGHDN, CDR2 FVKESK. The CDR3 reads CASSQGQGGTGELFF. The DNA of the CDR3 is TGTGCCAGCAGCCAAGGACAGGGAGGCACCGGGGAGCTGTTTTTT.

CDR3 in DNA: TGTGCCAGCAGCTTAAGGGCGGGATCGAACACCGGGGAGCTGTTTTTT. As protein: CASSLRAGSNTGELFF. V gene TRBV13 combines with J gene TRBJ2-2; perhaps TRBD2 as D (6 bases). Germline CDR1 and CDR2: PRHDT and FYEKMQ (reference sequence). Trimming took off 2 bases at V and 0 bases at J, with 10 bases between the two ends. The CDR3 is made up of 16 amino acids. The full variable domain, rest sourced from reference TRBV13 and TRBJ2-2, is AAGVIQSPRHLIKEKRETATLKCYPIPRHDTVYWYQQGPGQDPQFLISFYEKMQSDKGSIPDRFSAQQFSDYHSELNMSSLELGDSALYFCASSLRAGSNTGELFFGEGSRLTVL.

The chain is built from TRBV6-5 and TRBJ2-3, with D possibly matching TRBD2 (7 bases). Trimming cost V 4 bases and J 2 bases, with 10 bases left between them. The CDR3 extends over 14 amino acids. Germline loops: CDR1 MNHEY, CDR2 SVGAGI. CDR3 nucleotides: TGTGCCAGCAGTTGGGCGGGGGCCACAGATACGCAGTATTTT. This gives the protein CASSWAGATDTQYF.

The chain has TRBV6-5 and TRBJ2-7; the match to TRBD2 covers 16 bases. CDR3 length: 16 amino acids. Losses at the gene ends were 2 bases for V and 7 bases for J; bases not matched to a gene: 5. Looked up from germline, CDR1 is MNHEY and CDR2 is SVGAGI. For the CDR3, the DNA is TGTGCCAGCAGTTACCTTGGGACTAGCGGGAGGGCTGAGCAGTACTTC. It is translated as CASSYLGTSGRAEQYF.

The J gene is TRBJ2-1, the V gene TRBV19, with 8 bases aligning to TRBD2. Germline assignment: CDR1 LNHDA and CDR2 SQIVND (reference sequence). The V and J ends lost 9 bases and 3 bases, in that order; junction bases with no gene match: 13. The CDR3 loop spans 16 amino acids. This CDR3 is CASRAGTSGFYNEQFF. The CDR3 DNA reads as TGTGCCAGCCGCGCCGGAACTAGCGGCTTCTACAATGAGCAGTTCTTC.

The chain carries TRBV9 and TRBJ2-1, with D perhaps matching TRBD2 (5 bases). V shed 2 bases and J shed 11 bases, with 17 bases lying between them. Germline V gene sequence: CDR1 SGDLS, CDR2 YYNGEE. This CDR3 contains 14 residues. This CDR3 is CASSVGLTLPQQFF. Written as DNA, the CDR3 is TGTGCCAGCAGCGTCGGACTCACTCTCCCCCAGCAGTTCTTC. Full variable domain (remainder filled in from reference TRBV9 and TRBJ2-1): DSGVTQTPKHLITATGQRVTLRCSPRSGDLSVYWYQQSLDQGLQFLIQYYNGEERAKGNILERFSAQQFPDLHSELNLSSLELGDSALYFCASSVGLTLPQQFFGPGTRLTVL.

The CDR3 region is CASSLARGQGNEQFF. Written as DNA, the CDR3 is TGTGCCAGCAGCTTGGCGAGGGGACAGGGAAATGAGCAGTTCTTC. The chain joins TRBV11-3 to TRBJ2-1; 9 positions agree with TRBD1. The junction had 7 bases not matched to a gene; V was cut back by 3 bases and J by 7 bases. Germline V gene data show CDR1 as SGHNT and CDR2 as YENEEA. CDR3 length: 15 amino acids.

This rearrangement joins TRBV29-1 to TRBJ2-1; 14 bases are a match to TRBD2. Trimming removed 6 bases from V and 0 bases from J; junction bases left unmatched: 10. CDR1 and CDR2 (germline): SQVTM, ANQGSEA. This CDR3 contains 18 residues. The CDR3 nucleotides read TGCAGCGTAGCCGGGACTAGCGGGGGCCGGGGCTCCTACAATGAGCAGTTCTTC. It yields the protein CSVAGTSGGRGSYNEQFF.

The V and J genes are TRBV5-5 and TRBJ1-6; a weak D match, TRBD1 (6 bases). Trimming removed 2 bases at V and 6 bases at J, with 12 bases between. The CDR3 spans 15 residues. Germline V CDR1 and CDR2: SGHKS, YYEKEE (reference sequence). Here the CDR3 reads CASSLSTGSNSPLHF. The CDR3 region has the DNA TGTGCCAGCAGCTTATCTACAGGGAGTAATTCACCCCTCCACTTT.

The chain couples TRBV29-1 to TRBJ2-7; weak D call: TRBD2 (5 bases). The CDR3 spans 10 residues. Trimming shortened V by 5 bases and J by 7 bases, and 9 bases separated the two germline ends. The V gene's germline CDR1 is SQVTM and CDR2 ANQGSEA. CDR3 sequence reads: CSVLGEEQYF. In DNA form, the CDR3 reads TGCAGCGTTCTTGGGGAGGAGCAGTACTTC.

V and J are TRBV12-5 and TRBJ1-3; TRBD1 is a possible D gene (5 bases). Deletions cut 1 base from V and 4 bases from J, with 8 bases between. This CDR3 is 14 amino acids long. Germline loops: CDR1 LGHNT, CDR2 FRNRAP. The CDR3 nucleotides are TGTGCTAGTGGTTTGGAGAACAGGGGAAACACCATATATTTT. Its protein is CASGLENRGNTIYF.